The clone carrying this T cell receptor beta chain was observed a few times. The antigen is not known. The germline V gene has CDR1 SGHRS and CDR2 YFSETQ. Trimming left V 2 bases short and J 7 bases short, with 19 bases between. There are 15 residues in the CDR3. This sample stems from a study of beta chain features in type 1 diabetes. Study-wide results and limits: Across all four CD4+ subsets, people with type 1 diabetes showed modestly shorter TCRB CDR3s. Insertions were fewer and deletions more numerous at VDJ junctions in type 1 diabetes patients.

The whole isolated RNA underwent reverse transcription, so sequencing captured expressed TCRB transcripts. It was found that naive, central memory and regulatory T cell samples averaged about 3.5 million reads. Assay used: immunoSEQ multiplex PCR; TCRdb lists only in-frame clones, some missing. The sample contains about 210,000 clones, about 11% of which appear only once. The chain recombines TRBV5-1 with TRBJ2-7; perhaps TRBD2 as D (5 bases). The origin of this receptor is a young man in good health. The specimen sequenced was central memory CD4+ T cells from blood. For the CDR3, the DNA is TGCGCCAGCAGCTTAGAGGGCCCCACCCTGCGGGAGCAGTACTTC. This sequence encodes CASSLEGPTLREQYF. Based on the CDR3 plus reference TRBV5-1 and TRBJ2-7, the full variable domain is KAGVTQTPRYLIKTRGQQVTLSCSPISGHRSVSWYQQTPGQGLQFLFEYFSETQRNKGNFPGRFSGRQFSNSRSEMNVSTLELGDSALYLCASSLEGPTLREQYFGPGTRLTVT.